A selection of T cell receptor beta chains follows, all from one sample in a study of follicular helper T cells after annual influenza vaccination. The method was immunoSEQ multiplex PCR; TCRdb's version includes in-frame clones alone and lacks a portion of them. This repertoire shows 9,000 to 10,000 clones, 65% to 85% found once; its top ten account for 0.55% to 0.65%. Material: CXCR5- memory CD4+ T cells sorted from blood, obtained 7 days after influenza vaccination. These TCRs come from an adult who received the influenza vaccine. The CDR3 runs from the conserved cysteine through the conserved F or W. A D gene is named only where the DNA matches it firmly. Clone size is not always given. Where it is, it says once, few, many or a class for expanded clones.

D	J	V	size	DNA	CDR3
-	TRBJ2-7	TRBV28	-	TGTGCCAGCAGTTTACCGACCGGGGGGCGTCACGAGCAGTACTTC	CASSLPTGGRHEQYF
TRBD2	TRBJ2-3	TRBV5-4	-	TGTGCCAGCAGCCCCGGACTAGCGGGAGGGGATACGCAGTATTTT	CASSPGLAGGDTQYF
-	TRBJ2-7	TRBV20-1	few	TGCAGTGCCATAGAACGCCTCGAGCAGTACTTC	CSAIERLEQYF
-	TRBJ1-1	TRBV7-9	-	TGTGCCAGCAGCTTAGAAGGGGAAGCTGAAGCTTTCTTT	CASSLEGEAEAFF
TRBD2	TRBJ2-4	TRBV28	-	TGTGCCAGCAGTAGACTAGCGGCGTCCGGAGCCAAAAACATTCAGTACTTC	CASSRLAASGAKNIQYF
TRBD1	TRBJ1-2	TRBV18	few	TGTGCCAGCTCACCCTTTTCTGACAGGGCGTCTAACTATGGCTACACCTTC	CASSPFSDRASNYGYTF
TRBD1	TRBJ1-2	TRBV29-1	-	TGCAGCGTCGACAGGGGGGGAGGCTACACCTTC	CSVDRGGGYTF
TRBD2	TRBJ2-5	TRBV4-2	-	TGTGCCAGCAGCCCCCGACTAGCGGGAGCTCAAGAGACCCAGTACTTC	CASSPRLAGAQETQYF
TRBD1	TRBJ1-2	TRBV29-1	once	TGCAGCGTGGGGACAGGGGGCGGGTATGGCTACACCTTC	CSVGTGGGYGYTF
-	TRBJ2-1	TRBV5-1	-	TGCGCCAGCAGCCGACCTATTGGCAATGAGCAGTTCTTC	CASSRPIGNEQFF
TRBD1	TRBJ1-5	TRBV7-2	-	TGTGCCAGCAGCCGACAGGGCGGTAGCAATCAGCCCCAGCATTTT	CASSRQGGSNQPQHF
-	TRBJ2-2	TRBV30	-	TGTGCCTGGAGGAAGGGGGCCGGGGAGCTGTTTTTT	CAWRKGAGELFF
-	TRBJ2-7	TRBV21-1	-	TGTGCCAGCAGCAACCGGGATCCATACGAGCAGTACTTC	CASSNRDPYEQYF
TRBD2	TRBJ2-7	TRBV6-5	-	TGTGCCAGCAGGGGTGGACTAGCGGCGGGGGAGCAGTACTTC	CASRGGLAAGEQYF
TRBD1	TRBJ2-2	TRBV10-2	-	TGCGCCAGCAGGGCCGGGACAGGGAACACCGGGGAGCTGTTTTTT	CASRAGTGNTGELFF
TRBD2	TRBJ2-1	TRBV10-1	-	TGCGCCAGCAGCCCAGGTAGCGGGAGTACGTTCTTC	CASSPGSGSTFF
TRBD2	TRBJ2-7	TRBV15	-	TGTGCCACCAGCAACGATCGGGGGGAAAGAGAGCAGTACTTC	CATSNDRGEREQYF
TRBD1	TRBJ2-2	TRBV2	-	TGTGCCAGCAGTGAGTTCCCGGGACAGGGTGTCGGGGAGCTGTTTTTT	CASSEFPGQGVGELFF
-	TRBJ2-3	TRBV29-1	-	TGCAGCGTTGAAAGAAGTGGGGGAAGCACAGATACGCAGTATTTT	CSVERSGGSTDTQYF
-	TRBJ1-5	TRBV6-6	-	TGTGCCAGCAGGGGAGACGGTAATCAGCCCCAGCATTTT	CASRGDGNQPQHF
TRBD2	TRBJ2-5	TRBV5-6	-	TGTGCCAGCAGCCTGCCGGGACTAGCGGGGGGGCACGATGGGACCCAGTACTTC	CASSLPGLAGGHDGTQYF
-	TRBJ1-5	TRBV19	few	TGTGCCAGTAGTATAGACGGGGGTTGGAATCAGCCCCAGCATTTT	CASSIDGGWNQPQHF
-	TRBJ2-5	TRBV5-6	once	TGTGCCAGCAGTCTGGCCCGAGTTGAGACCCAGTACTTC	CASSLARVETQYF
-	TRBJ1-6	TRBV6-6	-	TGTGCCAGCAGTAAACAGAATTCACCCCTCCACTTT	CASSKQNSPLHF
-	TRBJ1-4	TRBV30	-	TGTGCCTGGAGTGTTGATGAAAAACTGTTTTTT	CAWSVDEKLFF
TRBD2	TRBJ2-1	TRBV11-2	-	TGTGCCAGCAGGTTACCGGGACTAGCGGGGGGAGAGCAGTTCTTC	CASRLPGLAGGEQFF
TRBD2	TRBJ2-2	TRBV28	-	TGTGCCAGCAGCTCTAATAGGCTAGCGGGATGGACCGGGGAGCTGTTTTTT	CASSSNRLAGWTGELFF
-	TRBJ1-2	TRBV5-6	-	TGTGCCAGCAGCTTACCGGGACAAGTATTAAGCTACACCTTC	CASSLPGQVLSYTF
TRBD2	TRBJ2-1	TRBV7-2	once	TGTGCCAGCAACCCACGGGGGGTGGATGAGCAGTTCTTC	CASNPRGVDEQFF
-	TRBJ1-2	TRBV27	few	TGTGCCAGCAGTTCGGGGCTGGGCTACACCTTC	CASSSGLGYTF
-	TRBJ1-4	TRBV18	-	TGTGCCAGCTCACCGCAGAGGGGTGGCGGTGAAAAACTGTTTTTT	CASSPQRGGGEKLFF
TRBD2	TRBJ2-1	TRBV14	once	TGTGCCAGCAGCCCGACTAGCGGGAAGGGTGAGCAGTTCTTC	CASSPTSGKGEQFF
TRBD2	TRBJ2-5	TRBV5-1	-	TGCGCCAGCAGCTGGCGGTCGGGGCTAGCGGGGGGTCGTAAAGAGACCCAGTACTTC	CASSWRSGLAGGRKETQYF
-	TRBJ1-3	TRBV5-5	-	TGTGCCAGCAGCCCAGTAGGTCCGGCCGGAAACACCATATATTTT	CASSPVGPAGNTIYF
-	TRBJ1-1	TRBV11-2	-	TGTGCCAGCAGCCCACGCCAGGGAGGGAACACTGAAGCTTTCTTT	CASSPRQGGNTEAFF
-	TRBJ1-3	TRBV18	-	TGTGCCAGCTCACCGGGGGGGGCAACCGCCTCTGGAAACACCATATATTTT	CASSPGGATASGNTIYF
TRBD2	TRBJ2-7	TRBV7-2	-	TGTGCCAGCAGCGCGGGGAGGGACCACGAGCAGTACTTC	CASSAGRDHEQYF
TRBD1	TRBJ1-5	TRBV19	-	TGTGCCAGTAGTATCCGGGGGATGGTGGGGACAGGTAATCAGCCCCAGCATTTT	CASSIRGMVGTGNQPQHF
-	TRBJ2-1	TRBV28	-	TGTGCCAGCAGGGGGGACTCCTACAATGAGCAGTTCTTC	CASRGDSYNEQFF
TRBD1	TRBJ2-3	TRBV7-2	-	TGTGCCAGCAGCTTTGATGGACAGGGTCCAGATACGCAGTATTTT	CASSFDGQGPDTQYF
TRBD1	TRBJ2-1	TRBV7-9	-	TGTGCCAGCAGCTCACTGCCGGGACAGGAGTACAATGAGCAGTTCTTC	CASSSLPGQEYNEQFF